This T cell receptor beta chain was observed in a study of T cell repertoires in cytomegalovirus infection. Study context: Use of recently identified HLA-C-restricted and well-studied HLA-B-restricted CMV epitopes was part of the study.

Germline CDR1 and CDR2: SGHTA and FQGNSA. This CDR3 contains 14 residues. Via MiXCR, TCRdb re-called the reads, giving one row per CDR3 protein. Among approximately 100,000 distinct CDR3 sequences listed, roughly two fifths were seen once. The table lists this clonotype with many counts. Its matching antigen is unknown. One end of the junction fails to match germline, which may point to a read error. Findings of the study overall: Summed frequency of shared TCR beta families picked out CMV carriers who also had the relevant HLA. The ex vivo response was dominated by HLA-C-restricted CMV-specific TCR beta clonotypes.

This TCR was sampled from a human donor in good health (CMV status not recorded). Some clones in this sample may be carry-over from other donors' samples. The chain joins TRBV7-2 to TRBJ1-1; maybe TRBD1 (6 bases). The sample in question was CD8+ T cells from cultured PBMCs, obtained from culture after CMV antigen stimulation. The CDR3: CASSFAGGNNEAFF. The DNA of the CDR3 is TGTGCCAGCAGCTTTGCTGGGGGCAACAATGAAGCTTTCTTT.